Listed below are T cell receptor beta chains from one sample, sequenced in a study of human T cells and chemical hapten exposure. TCRdb recomputed calls from the RACE reads with MiXCR, one row per CDR3 protein. The sample lists about 380,000 distinct CDR3 sequences, 4.8% occurring once. The material was whole blood, obtained in connection with sensitization to the hapten diphenylcyclopropenone (DPC). Receptor source: a woman aged 45-65 years with alopecia areata. Some clones in this sample may be carry-over from other donors' samples. The CDR3 runs from the conserved cysteine through the conserved F or W. A D gene is named only where the DNA matches it firmly. Some rows mark clone size as missing; the rest say once, few, many or name a class of expanded clone.

len: 16; abundance: few; d_gene: -; v_gene: TRBV5-1; j_gene: TRBJ2-1; CDR3aa: CASSLDGGHSYNEQFF; CDR3nt: TGCGCCAGCAGCTTGGATGGCGGGCACTCCTACAATGAGCAGTTCTTC
len: 14; abundance: -; d_gene: -; v_gene: TRBV5-6; j_gene: TRBJ2-1; CDR3aa: CASSLRISYNEQFF; CDR3nt: TGTGCCAGCAGCTTGAGGATTTCGTACAATGAGCAGTTCTTC
len: 16; abundance: many; d_gene: -; v_gene: TRBV6-1; j_gene: TRBJ1-6; CDR3aa: CASSGTTFRIYSPLHF; CDR3nt: TGTGCCAGCAGTGGGACGACGTTTCGGATTTATTCACCCCTCCACTTT
len: 12; abundance: -; d_gene: -; v_gene: TRBV2; j_gene: TRBJ2-3; CDR3aa: CASSEDADTQYF; CDR3nt: TGTGCCAGCAGTGAGGATGCAGATACGCAGTATTTT
len: 16; abundance: many; d_gene: TRBD2; v_gene: TRBV5-1; j_gene: TRBJ2-3; CDR3aa: CASSSGTSGNTDTQYF; CDR3nt: TGCGCCAGCAGCTCCGGGACTAGCGGAAACACAGATACGCAGTATTTT
len: 14; abundance: many; d_gene: -; v_gene: TRBV11-2; j_gene: TRBJ2-3; CDR3aa: CASSFGTNTDTQYF; CDR3nt: TGTGCCAGCAGCTTCGGGACAAACACAGATACGCAGTATTTT
len: 13; abundance: many; d_gene: TRBD1; v_gene: TRBV20-1; j_gene: TRBJ1-5; CDR3aa: CSAEQGSNQPQHF; CDR3nt: TGCAGTGCCGAACAGGGGAGCAATCAGCCCCAGCATTTT
len: 13; abundance: -; d_gene: TRBD2; v_gene: TRBV6-2/TRBV6-3; j_gene: TRBJ2-1; CDR3aa: CASRGAGVNEQFF; CDR3nt: TGTGCCAGCAGAGGAGCGGGAGTAAATGAGCAGTTCTTC
len: 14; abundance: many; d_gene: -; v_gene: TRBV7-9; j_gene: TRBJ1-1; CDR3aa: CASSFYGINTEAFF; CDR3nt: TGTGCCAGCAGCTTCTACGGAATTAACACTGAAGCTTTCTTT
len: 14; abundance: -; d_gene: -; v_gene: TRBV5-1; j_gene: TRBJ2-3; CDR3aa: CASSLAQVPDTQYF; CDR3nt: TGCGCCAGCAGCTTGGCCCAGGTTCCCGATACGCAGTATTTT
len: 15; abundance: -; d_gene: -; v_gene: TRBV5-1; j_gene: TRBJ1-4; CDR3aa: CASSLDPATNEKLFF; CDR3nt: TGCGCCAGCAGCTTGGATCCAGCAACTAATGAAAAACTGTTTTTT
len: 16; abundance: -; d_gene: TRBD1; v_gene: TRBV5-4; j_gene: TRBJ2-7; CDR3aa: CASSPRDRALSYEQYF; CDR3nt: TGTGCCAGCAGCCCGCGGGACAGGGCACTATCTTACGAGCAGTACTTC
len: 15; abundance: few; d_gene: -; v_gene: TRBV27; j_gene: TRBJ1-1; CDR3aa: CASSRTPTGPTEAFF; CDR3nt: TGTGCCAGCAGTCGAACCCCAACAGGTCCCACTGAAGCTTTCTTT
len: 12; abundance: many; d_gene: -; v_gene: TRBV6-2/TRBV6-3; j_gene: TRBJ1-2; CDR3aa: CASSYSRYGYTF; CDR3nt: TGTGCCAGCAGTTACTCACGCTATGGCTACACCTTC
len: 14; abundance: -; d_gene: -; v_gene: TRBV27; j_gene: TRBJ2-1; CDR3aa: CASREPRSGNEQFF; CDR3nt: TGTGCCAGCAGGGAACCCCGGAGTGGCAATGAGCAGTTCTTC
len: 12; abundance: many; d_gene: -; v_gene: TRBV29-1; j_gene: TRBJ2-1; CDR3aa: CSSQSPYNEQFF; CDR3nt: TGCAGCTCCCAGAGCCCTTACAATGAGCAGTTCTTC
len: 14; abundance: few; d_gene: -; v_gene: TRBV28; j_gene: TRBJ1-1; CDR3aa: CASSLYSQGTEAFF; CDR3nt: TGTGCCAGCAGTCTATACTCACAGGGAACTGAAGCTTTCTTT
len: 15; abundance: many; d_gene: -; v_gene: TRBV20-1; j_gene: TRBJ1-5; CDR3aa: CSARDRGDFNQPQHF; CDR3nt: TGCAGTGCTAGAGATAGGGGGGACTTCAATCAGCCCCAGCATTTT
len: 15; abundance: many; d_gene: TRBD2; v_gene: TRBV5-6; j_gene: TRBJ2-1; CDR3aa: CASSLAGLAVYEQFF; CDR3nt: TGTGCCAGCAGCTTGGCGGGACTAGCGGTCTATGAGCAGTTCTTC
len: 15; abundance: many; d_gene: TRBD2; v_gene: TRBV9; j_gene: TRBJ2-7; CDR3aa: CASSVGLAVTYEQYF; CDR3nt: TGTGCCAGCAGCGTCGGACTAGCAGTAACCTACGAGCAGTACTTC
len: 14; abundance: -; d_gene: TRBD1; v_gene: TRBV20-1; j_gene: TRBJ1-5; CDR3aa: CSARMGDRNQPQHF; CDR3nt: TGCAGTGCTAGAATGGGGGACAGGAATCAGCCCCAGCATTTT
len: 15; abundance: few; d_gene: -; v_gene: TRBV7-9; j_gene: TRBJ1-4; CDR3aa: CASSLATGYNEKLFF; CDR3nt: TGTGCCAGCAGCTTGGCGACAGGATATAATGAAAAACTGTTTTTT
len: 12; abundance: -; d_gene: -; v_gene: TRBV9; j_gene: TRBJ1-3; CDR3aa: CACSFSGNTIYF; CDR3nt: TGTGCCTGCAGCTTTTCTGGAAACACCATATATTTT
len: 14; abundance: many; d_gene: -; v_gene: TRBV7-8; j_gene: TRBJ1-4; CDR3aa: CASRPDSRNEKLFF; CDR3nt: TGTGCCAGCAGGCCGGACAGCCGTAATGAAAAACTGTTTTTT
len: 17; abundance: many; d_gene: -; v_gene: TRBV24-1; j_gene: TRBJ1-1; CDR3aa: CATSDLHRESMNTEAFF; CDR3nt: TGTGCCACCAGTGATTTGCACCGTGAATCGATGAACACTGAAGCTTTCTTT
len: 16; abundance: many; d_gene: -; v_gene: TRBV7-2; j_gene: TRBJ2-1; CDR3aa: CASSPGAGPSYNEQFF; CDR3nt: TGTGCCAGCAGCCCCGGGGCGGGGCCTTCCTACAATGAGCAGTTCTTC
len: 14; abundance: few; d_gene: -; v_gene: TRBV30; j_gene: TRBJ1-1; CDR3aa: CAWRRNGLNTEAFF; CDR3nt: TGTGCCTGGAGGCGGAACGGATTGAACACTGAAGCTTTCTTT
len: 16; abundance: many; d_gene: TRBD1; v_gene: TRBV19; j_gene: TRBJ1-5; CDR3aa: CASSSGTGGTYQPQHF; CDR3nt: TGTGCCAGTAGTTCCGGGACAGGGGGCACCTATCAGCCCCAGCATTTT
len: 17; abundance: once; d_gene: -; v_gene: TRBV4-1; j_gene: TRBJ2-3; CDR3aa: CASSQSFPGVFTDTQYF; CDR3nt: TGCGCCAGCAGCCAGAGTTTCCCAGGGGTTTTCACAGATACGCAGTATTTT